This TCR beta chain was observed in a study of T cells in Graves' hyperthyroidism and ophthalmopathy. Findings and limits, study-wide: Separation of ophthalmopathy from stable hyperthyroidism was achieved by a 13 V-J model. Ophthalmopathy, which appeared later, was predicted by the model a median approximately six months before onset.

Based on clinical symptoms, serum thyroxine and TRAb, thyroid ultrasound and orbital computed tomography, diagnoses were reached. It was RNA transcripts that yielded the amplified TCR beta CDR3 regions. The TCR CDR3 first-round RT-PCR relied on the HTBI primer set. MiXCR, run by TCRdb on the multiplex PCR reads, gives a single entry per CDR3 protein. The sample holds about 720,000 distinct CDR3 sequences, over 15% seen once. V lost 2 bases to trimming and J lost 4 bases; unmatched junction nucleotides: 5. This CDR3 spans 15 amino acids. Germline CDR1 and CDR2: LNHNV and YYDKDF (reference sequence). This clonotype was detected a few times. Antigen specificity is unknown.

The sample consisted of blood. The TCR was taken from a woman in her 50s with Graves' hyperthyroidism that later progressed to Graves' ophthalmopathy. The J gene is TRBJ1-5, the V gene TRBV15; 7 bases line up with TRBD1. The CDR3 region is CATSRPGGPNQPQHF. CDR3 DNA sequence: TGTGCCACCAGCAGACCAGGGGGTCCGAATCAGCCCCAGCATTTT.